This T cell receptor (beta chain) is drawn from a study of blood T cell repertoires in COVID-19. Study at large: Sources were T cells, B-cell-depleted T cells, or PBMCs; the material itself was cDNA or gDNA.

Adults between roughly 18 and 89 years of age took part from approximately 24 US areas. Assignment of participants to cohorts was predicated upon participant-reported clinical history. CDR3 length: 13 amino acids. Germline V CDR1 and CDR2: SNHLY, FYNNEI. Trimming took 7 bases from V and 6 from J, leaving 12 bases between them. Some clones are missing from TCRdb's copy, which holds only in-frame ones; the method was immunoSEQ multiplex PCR. The sample lists about 300,000 clones, roughly 90% seen once, with 1.7% in the top ten. The chain combines TRBV2 with TRBJ2-2, with D possibly TRBD1 on 6 matching bases. The sample consisted of PBMCs or T cells enriched from blood (not recorded which). This clonotype was sampled from a woman aged 40 to 49 who had recovered from COVID-19. The CDR3 coding sequence is TGTGCCAGCAACATACAGGGACCCGGGGAGCTGTTTTTT. Translating gives CASNIQGPGELFF.